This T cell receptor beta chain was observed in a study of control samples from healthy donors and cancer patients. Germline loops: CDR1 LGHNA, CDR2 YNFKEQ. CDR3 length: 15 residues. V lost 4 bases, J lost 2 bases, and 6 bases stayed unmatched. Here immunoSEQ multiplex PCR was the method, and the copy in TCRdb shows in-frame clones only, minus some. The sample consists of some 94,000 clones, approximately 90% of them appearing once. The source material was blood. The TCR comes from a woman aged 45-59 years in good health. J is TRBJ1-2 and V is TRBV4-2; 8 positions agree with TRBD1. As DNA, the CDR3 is TGTGCCAGCAGCCGGGAACGGACAGGGAACTATGGCTACACCTTC. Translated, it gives CASSRERTGNYGYTF.